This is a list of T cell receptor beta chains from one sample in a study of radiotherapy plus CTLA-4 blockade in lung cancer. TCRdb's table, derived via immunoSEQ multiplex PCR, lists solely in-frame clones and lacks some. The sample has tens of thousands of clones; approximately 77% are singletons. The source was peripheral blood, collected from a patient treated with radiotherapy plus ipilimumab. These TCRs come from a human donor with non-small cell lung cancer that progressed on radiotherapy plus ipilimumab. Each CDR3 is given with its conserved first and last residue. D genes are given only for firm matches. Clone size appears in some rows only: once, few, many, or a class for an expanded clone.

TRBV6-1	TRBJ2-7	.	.	TGTGCCAGCAGTGAGCTATTATACGAGCAGTACTTC	CASSELLYEQYF
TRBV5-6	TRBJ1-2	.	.	TGTGCCAGCAGCTCGGGGCTCACAGCGACTTATGGCTACACCTTC	CASSSGLTATYGYTF
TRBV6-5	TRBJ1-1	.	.	TGTGCCAGCAGAATCGGGGTGGGTGAAGCTTTCTTT	CASRIGVGEAFF
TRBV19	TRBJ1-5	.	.	TGTGCCAGCGCTCTGGGGGGGAATCGGGCCCAGCATTTT	CASALGGNRAQHF
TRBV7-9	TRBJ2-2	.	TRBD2	TGTGCCAGCAGCTTAGGGACGGGAGGCGTTAACACCGGGGAGCTGTTTTTT	CASSLGTGGVNTGELFF
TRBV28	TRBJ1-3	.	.	TGTGCCAGCACCCCTTGGGGATCTGGAAACACCATATATTTT	CASTPWGSGNTIYF
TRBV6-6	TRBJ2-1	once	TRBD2	TGTGGAACCTTAGCGGGAGGGCCGGGGAATGAGCAGTTCTTC	CGTLAGGPGNEQFF
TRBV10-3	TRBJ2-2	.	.	TGTGCCACCGGGACGGCGAGGGAGACCGGGGAGCTGTTTTTT	CATGTARETGELFF
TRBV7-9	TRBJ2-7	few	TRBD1	TGTGCCAGCAGCCCTAACAGGGGGGACTCCTACGAGCAGTACTTC	CASSPNRGDSYEQYF
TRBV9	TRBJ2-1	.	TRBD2	TGTGCCAGCAGCGATCGACTAGCGGGGGGCACAAGGTACAATGAGCAGTTCTTC	CASSDRLAGGTRYNEQFF
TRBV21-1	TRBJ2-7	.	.	TGTGCCAGCAGCAATGGAGGATATCCCTACGAGCAGTACTTC	CASSNGGYPYEQYF
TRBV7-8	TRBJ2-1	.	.	TGTGCCAGCAGCTTAGGGGCTTACACGAGAAATGAGCAGTTCTTC	CASSLGAYTRNEQFF
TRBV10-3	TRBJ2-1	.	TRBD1	TGTGCCATACTCGACCGGGACAGGGGGTCCAATGAGCAGTTCTTC	CAILDRDRGSNEQFF
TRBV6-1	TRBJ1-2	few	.	TGTGCCAGCAGTGGGCGTCGGGGGGACTATGGCTACACCTTC	CASSGRRGDYGYTF
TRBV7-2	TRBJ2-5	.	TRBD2	TGTGCCAGCAGCACCCCAATAGCGGGGGGGTTCCAAGAGACCCAGTACTTC	CASSTPIAGGFQETQYF
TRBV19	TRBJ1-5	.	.	TGTGCCAGCCAGGATTATAGCAATCAGCCCCAGCATTTT	CASQDYSNQPQHF
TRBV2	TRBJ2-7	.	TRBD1	TGTGCCAGCAGGGGGACAGGCGTCCTCTACGAGCAGTACTTC	CASRGTGVLYEQYF
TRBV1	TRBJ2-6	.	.	TGCACCAGCAGTCGAGGCAGTTGTGCACAAAGTCGGGCCAACGTCCTGACTTTC	CTSSRGSCAQSRANVLTF
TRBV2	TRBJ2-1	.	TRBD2	TGTGCCAGCACCTTAGCGGGCCCCTCCTACAATGAGCAGTTCTTC	CASTLAGPSYNEQFF
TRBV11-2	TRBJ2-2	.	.	TGTGCCAGCAGCCAATACAGGGCCGGGGAGCTGTTTTTT	CASSQYRAGELFF
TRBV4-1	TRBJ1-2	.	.	TGCGCCAGCAGCCCGACGGAGGGACACTATGGCTACACCTTC	CASSPTEGHYGYTF
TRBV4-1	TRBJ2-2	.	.	TGCGCCAGCAGCCATATTGGAACCGGGGAGCTGTTTTTT	CASSHIGTGELFF
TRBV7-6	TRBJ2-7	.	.	TGTGCCAGCAGCTTAGGTTGGGAGGTTGCCTACGAGCAGTACTTC	CASSLGWEVAYEQYF
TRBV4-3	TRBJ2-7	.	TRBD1	TGCGCCAGCAGCCAAGGCCGGGACAGGGAAGGCTACGAGCAGTACTTC	CASSQGRDREGYEQYF
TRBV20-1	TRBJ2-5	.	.	TGCAGTGCTTCCCTTCTAGAGACCCAGTACTTC	CSASLLETQYF
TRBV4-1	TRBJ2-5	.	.	TGCGCCAGCAGATTGGGGGCGGATGATCTCCAAGAGACCCAGTACTTC	CASRLGADDLQETQYF
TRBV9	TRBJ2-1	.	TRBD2	TGTGCCAGCAGCGTGAGGGAGGGCCCTCGAAATGAGCAGTTCTTC	CASSVREGPRNEQFF
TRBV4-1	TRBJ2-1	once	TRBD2	TGCGCCAGCAGCCGCCTTAGCGGGAGGACCAAATCCTACAATGAGCAGTTCTTC	CASSRLSGRTKSYNEQFF
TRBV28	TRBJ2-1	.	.	TGTGCCAGCAGGACAGATGACAATGAGCAGTTCTTC	CASRTDDNEQFF
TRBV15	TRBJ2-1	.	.	TGTGCCACCAGCAGGGGTAGGGGCGAGCAGTTCTTC	CATSRGRGEQFF
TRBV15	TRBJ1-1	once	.	TGTGCCACCAGCAGAGATCCCAACTCGAACACTGAAGCTTTCTTT	CATSRDPNSNTEAFF